The source of this T cell receptor (beta chain) is a study of blood T cell repertoires in COVID-19. Germline values: CDR1 KGHSH, CDR2 LQKENI. This CDR3 is built from 14 residues. V gave up 3 bases and J gave up 5 bases, with 11 bases separating them. Study processing details: Amplifying reference gene primers gave estimates of nucleated cell counts. Clones were read by immunoSEQ multiplex PCR, and TCRdb kept only the in-frame ones, dropping some. V and J calls and clone size come straight from that table; D and trimming were deduced from the DNA. Among 200,000 to 250,000 clones, 83% were seen once, and the ten largest hold 4.8%.

The chain uses TRBV18 and TRBJ1-5; TRBD1 is a possible D gene (6 bases). Sequencing used PBMCs or T cells enriched from blood (not recorded which). This receptor was obtained from a woman aged 50 to 65 who had been exposed to COVID-19. The CDR3 DNA reads TGTGCCAGCTCACCCGGACAGAGAGATCAGCCCCAGCATTTT. It is translated as CASSPGQRDQPQHF.